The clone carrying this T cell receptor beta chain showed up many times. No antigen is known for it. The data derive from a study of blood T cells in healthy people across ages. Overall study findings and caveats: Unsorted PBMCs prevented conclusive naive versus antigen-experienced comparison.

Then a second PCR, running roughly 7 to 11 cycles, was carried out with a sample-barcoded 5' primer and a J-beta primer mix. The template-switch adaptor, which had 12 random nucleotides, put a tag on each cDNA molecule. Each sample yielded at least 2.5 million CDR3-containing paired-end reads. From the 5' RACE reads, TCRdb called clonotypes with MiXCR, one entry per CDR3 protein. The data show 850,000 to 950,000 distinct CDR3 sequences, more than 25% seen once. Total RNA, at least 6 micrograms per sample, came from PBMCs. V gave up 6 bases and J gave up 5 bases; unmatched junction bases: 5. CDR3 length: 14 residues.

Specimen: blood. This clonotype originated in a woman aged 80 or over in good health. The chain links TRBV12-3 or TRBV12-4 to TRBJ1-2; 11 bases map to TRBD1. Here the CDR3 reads CASSYRDRGYGYTF. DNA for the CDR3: TGTGCCAGCAGCTACCGGGACAGGGGGTATGGCTACACCTTC.